This T cell receptor beta chain was obtained from a study of CD8 T cells in ankylosing spondylitis. TCRdb re-derived calls from the 5' RACE reads in MiXCR, one entry per CDR3 protein. The profile covers 700,000 or so distinct CDR3 sequences, with around 19% appearing a single time and about a fifth taken by the ten largest. Study findings and constraints: In reactive arthritis synovial fluid and blood, some motif variants had been reported before. A TCR beta motif of several highly homologous variants appeared characteristic of ankylosing spondylitis blood.

In regard to this clonotype: What it recognizes is unknown.

The CDR3 consists of 15 residues. V lost 0 bases, J lost 5 bases, and 13 bases lay in between. Germline V gene lookup returns CDR1 GTSNPN and CDR2 SVGIG (reference sequence). V and J are TRBV30 and TRBJ2-2; D call uncertain. The sequenced sample consisted of blood, either unsorted or a sorted T cell fraction (not recorded which). The TCR originated in a male donor with ankylosing spondylitis. CDR3 protein: CAWSVLDGVTGELFF. In nucleotides, the CDR3 is TGTGCCTGGAGTGTGCTGGACGGAGTGACCGGGGAGCTGTTTTTT.